Presented here are 5 T cell receptor beta chains from one specimen sequenced in a study of graft-versus-host responses after intestinal transplantation. Libraries were prepared by immunoSEQ multiplex PCR; TCRdb keeps only in-frame clonotypes and omits some of them. Among roughly 39,000 clones listed, about 95% were seen once. Their specific antigens are unknown. Here the sequenced sample was unstimulated CD8+ T cells sorted from spleen or lymph node cells, taken before transplant. The receptors were sampled from a human donor who was the organ donor for an intestinal transplant.

This chain links TRBV5-6 with TRBJ2-1, with D maybe TRBD2 (6 bases). V was clipped by 0 bases and J by 4 bases, with 17 bases between them. Germline V lookup: CDR1 SGHDT, CDR2 YYEEEE. This CDR3 has 17 amino acids. CDR3 residues: CASSLGRWVAAYNEQFF. The CDR3 nucleotides are TGTGCCAGCAGCTTGGGTAGATGGGTAGCGGCGTACAATGAGCAGTTCTTC.

V gene TRBV9 combines with J gene TRBJ2-1, with D unclear. This CDR3 spans 11 amino acids. The ends were cut back, 0 bases at V and 10 bases at J, with 5 bases in the middle. Per germline, CDR1 SGDLS and CDR2 YYNGEE. CDR3 sequence (DNA): TGTGCCAGCAGCGTAGGTCCGGAGCAGTTCTTC. Its protein product is CASSVGPEQFF. The entire variable domain, with the rest obtained from reference TRBV9 and TRBJ2-1, is as follows: DSGVTQTPKHLITATGQRVTLRCSPRSGDLSVYWYQQSLDQGLQFLIQYYNGEERAKGNILERFSAQQFPDLHSELNLSSLELGDSALYFCASSVGPEQFFGPGTRLTVL.

The chain employs TRBV4-1 and TRBJ1-1; TRBD1 matches at 9 bases. V gave up 3 bases and J gave up 4 bases; unmatched junction bases: 6. Germline lookup yields CDR1 MGHRA and CDR2 YSYEKL. This CDR3 has 15 amino acids. DNA for the CDR3: TGCGCCAGCAGCCAGTCGCCGGGACAGGGCACTGAAGCTTTCTTT. Translation: CASSQSPGQGTEAFF.

V gene TRBV4-3 combines with J gene TRBJ2-3; perhaps D is TRBD1 or TRBD2 (5 bases each). The CDR3 sequence is 17 residues long. Germline CDR1 and CDR2: LGHNA and YSLEER. The V and J ends lost 2 bases and 5 bases respectively, with 20 bases between them. The CDR3, as DNA: TGCGCCAGCAGCCAATACTATACGAGGGGCCCGCTAGATACGCAGTATTTT. It specifies CASSQYYTRGPLDTQYF.

The chain links TRBV7-9 to TRBJ2-3; TRBD2 matches at 11 bases. This CDR3 has 17 amino acids. J was trimmed by 2 bases and V by 1 base; bases with no gene match: 5. Germline assignment: CDR1 SEHNR and CDR2 FQNEAQ (reference sequence). CDR3 region: CASSLVPSGGITDTQYF. The CDR3 bases are TGTGCCAGCAGCTTAGTTCCTAGCGGGGGGATCACAGATACGCAGTATTTT. Drawing the rest from reference TRBV7-9 and TRBJ2-3, the complete variable domain is DTGVSQNPRHKITKRGQNVTFRCDPISEHNRLYWYRQTLGQGPEFLTYFQNEAQLEKSRLLSDRFSAERPKGSFSTLEIQRTEQGDSAMYLCASSLVPSGGITDTQYFGPGTRLTVL.